This paragraph covers one T cell receptor (beta chain) sequence. The CDR3 consists of 13 residues. With 3 bases removed from V and 3 bases from J, the gap between germline ends came to 8 bases. Germline assignment: CDR1 LNHDA and CDR2 SQIVND (reference sequence). The data belong to a study of shared clonotypes between healthy human individuals. Measured with immunoSEQ multiplex PCR; TCRdb has only the in-frame clones, and not every one. The data hold some 2,100,000 clones, with roughly 95% observed a single time. Sequenced material: naive CD4+ T cells sorted from blood. Subset given: CD45RA+ positively selected. The chain employs TRBV19 and TRBJ1-2; D ambiguous. This clonotype was sampled from a young man in good health. The chain's CDR3 is CASSMKQYYGYTF. The DNA of the CDR3 is TGTGCCAGTAGTATGAAACAGTACTATGGCTACACCTTC.